This record looks at one T cell receptor beta chain sequence and its context. Its matching antigen is unknown. No neoadjuvant therapy was given to the selected pancreatic ductal adenocarcinoma patients before their surgery. This sample stems from a study of T cells in pancreatic ductal adenocarcinoma. Study-level findings and limits: Results skew toward the minority of patients with early-stage disease. Tumors hold more CD45RO+ effector T cells, which may bias toward lower diversity. Mean clonality was approximately 0.1 in tumors and roughly 0.068 in blood, not significantly different. Compared with tumor, blood showed more total productive templates and 6.5 to 10-fold more clonotypes.

Trimming stripped 3 bases from V and 1 base from J, with 6 bases between. The CDR3 has 14 residues. Germline values: CDR1 MNHEY, CDR2 SVGAGI. The table came from immunoSEQ multiplex PCR; TCRdb's copy has only in-frame clones and leaves some out. The table has around 31,000 clones, around 90% seen once. This sequence was found in a human donor with pancreatic ductal adenocarcinoma. Sequenced sample: PBMCs. The genes are TRBV6-5 and TRBJ2-2, with D perhaps matching TRBD2 (5 bases). The CDR3 DNA follows: TGTGCCAGCAGTTATGGAGGGAACACCGGGGAGCTGTTTTTT. Residues: CASSYGGNTGELFF.